This T cell receptor beta chain was sequenced during a study of cytomegalovirus exposure and HLA in healthy donors. Study-wide background: Unique TCRs from HLA-typed donors, 70 million to 100 million of them, were held in an early data release. Study-level results: Using a false discovery rate of 0.05, a later analysis showed that 16,000 or so TCR beta sequences were associated with HLA alleles.

The primer mix had 60 Vbeta and 13 Jbeta primers. Clones were read by immunoSEQ multiplex PCR, and TCRdb kept only the in-frame ones, dropping some. Its table lists 50,000 to 55,000 clones. The CDR3 consists of 14 residues. Trimming cost V 0 bases and J 1 base, with 6 bases left between them. Germline CDR1 is SGHNT and CDR2 is YENEEA. Worth noting for this clone: What it binds is not known.

This sequence originates from a woman in her sixties in good health and CMV-seropositive. The source material was PBMCs. V is TRBV11-3 and J is TRBJ1-1, with D uncertain. CDR3 sequence reads: CASSLESGNTEAFF. DNA for the CDR3: TGTGCCAGCAGCTTAGAATCAGGGAACACTGAAGCTTTCTTT.